Below are 2 T cell receptor beta chains sequenced from a single sample in a study of cytomegalovirus exposure and HLA in healthy donors. Amplification used 60 Vbeta primers and 13 Jbeta primers. The method was immunoSEQ multiplex PCR; TCRdb's version includes in-frame clones alone and lacks a portion of them. Altogether 100,000 to 150,000 clones are present, around three quarters being singletons, with the ten largest covering 1%. Input material: PBMCs. The source of these receptors is a man aged 40-49 years in good health and CMV-seronegative.

The gene calls are TRBV10-3 and TRBJ1-5; no firm D call. This CDR3 contains 13 residues. V lost 0 bases, J lost 6 bases, and 6 bases lay in between. Germline CDR1 reads ENHRY; CDR2 reads SYGVKD. The CDR3 nucleotides are TGTGCCATCAGTGAGTCAACAGTTCAGCCCCAGCATTTT. Protein product: CAISESTVQPQHF.

The chain links TRBV6-6 to TRBJ2-2; 7 bases are shared with TRBD2. CDR3 length: 14 residues. In germline, CDR1 is MNHNY, CDR2 SVGAGI (reference sequence). V lost 6 bases to trimming and J lost 3 bases; unmatched junction nucleotides: 4. The CDR3 reads CASSYGLDTGELFF. The DNA of the CDR3 is TGTGCCAGCAGCTATGGACTAGACACCGGGGAGCTGTTTTTT.